This TCR beta chain appears in the sequencing data of a study of T-cell memory formation after mild COVID-19. Broader study findings: Balance between CD4 and CD8 was seen in clones contracting day 15 to 85, and a CD4+ lean was seen in later expanders.

Germline V gives CDR1 MNHEY, CDR2 SVGAGI. This CDR3 region has 12 residues. Trimming took 8 bases from V and 5 from J, leaving 13 bases between them. TCRdb fed the 5' RACE reads into MiXCR, producing one record per CDR3 protein. Among approximately 560,000 distinct CDR3 sequences listed, roughly 17% were seen once. As to this clonotype: Its antigen is as yet unknown.

The source material was PBMCs or a T cell subset sorted from them (not recorded which). The receptor was isolated from an adult woman who had mild COVID-19 (a few samples of this study predate the infection). Cell type and time point are not known. V usage is TRBV6-5 and J usage is TRBJ2-7, with D perhaps assigned TRBD1 or TRBD2 (6 bases each). The CDR3 region has the DNA TGTGCCAGCTCTCGGGGGCATAACGAGCAGTACTTC. Translating it yields CASSRGHNEQYF.